This T cell receptor beta chain was captured in a study of blood T cell repertoires in COVID-19. Study in general: Samples taken during acute and convalescent COVID-19 were collected in the United States, Italy and Spain.

Produced via immunoSEQ multiplex PCR; TCRdb's table is partial and in-frame only. The sample yields 45,000 to 55,000 clones, around 88% seen once. The ends were cut back, 5 bases at V and 3 bases at J, with 14 bases in the middle. In germline, CDR1 is MDHEN, CDR2 SYDVKM. The CDR3 is 15 amino acids. The sample taken for sequencing was peripheral blood. This chain uses TRBV28 with TRBJ1-5; maybe TRBD1 (5 bases). The source is a woman of 80 years or more with acute or convalescent COVID-19. The CDR3 sequence is CASSEGAGYNQPQHF. The CDR3 nucleotides are TGTGCCAGCAGTGAAGGTGCAGGGTACAATCAGCCCCAGCATTTT.